The 14 T cell receptor beta chains below all came from one sample that was sequenced in a study of regulatory T cells in long-lasting Graves disease. Described time point: newly diagnosed GD, antithyroid drugs for less than 3 months. PBMC RNA served as the TCR library source. iRepertoire HTBI primers and Arm-PCR of CDR3 regions built TCR beta libraries. TCRdb reanalysed the multiplex PCR reads using MiXCR and keeps one entry per CDR3 protein. This sample has about 210,000 distinct CDR3 sequences, with roughly a fifth found just once. In addition, the sample was reused for a study of T cells in Graves' hyperthyroidism and ophthalmopathy.

Sequences were derived from peripheral blood mononuclear cells (PBMCs), sampled at new diagnosis, from a patient treated with antithyroid drugs. These receptors came from a young woman with Graves disease.

The table lists this clonotype with a few counts. This chain links TRBV20-1 with TRBJ2-7; the match to TRBD1 covers 8 bases. The V gene's germline CDR1 is DFQATT and CDR2 SNEGSKA (reference sequence). The junction had 5 bases not matched to a gene; V was cut back by 4 bases and J by 3 bases. CDR3 length equals 13 residues. The chain's CDR3 is CSATWGQVYEQYF. For the CDR3, the DNA is TGCAGTGCTACCTGGGGACAGGTCTACGAGCAGTACTTC.

Comments on this clonotype: One base away lies a much larger clone, so this may be a sequencing read error. The CDR3 does not close with the conserved phenylalanine or tryptophan, likely indicating a read error. The chain combines TRBV2 with TRBJ2-7, with no clear D. Trimming took off 10 bases at V and 0 bases at J, with 19 bases between the two ends. The length of the CDR3 is 15 residues. Germline CDR1 reads SNHLY; CDR2 reads FYNNEI. The CDR3 DNA reads TGTGCCACCAGGAAGGGCGAACAGAGCTCCTACGAGCAGTACTCC. Encoded protein: CATRKGEQSSYEQYS.

This clonotype has a count of ten or more. The rearrangement joins TRBV2 to TRBJ1-2; D is possibly TRBD1 (5 bases). The CDR3 has 12 amino acids. Germline V gene sequence: CDR1 SNHLY, CDR2 FYNNEI. The V end lost 4 bases, the J end lost 6 bases, and 9 bases lay between the germline ends. The CDR3 DNA follows: TGTGCCAGCAGTGGGGACGGCGATGGCTACACCTTC. It yields the protein CASSGDGDGYTF.

In its sample, this clonotype was seen many times. This chain connects TRBV5-1 to TRBJ2-3; 9 nucleotides agree with TRBD1. CDR1 is SGHRS, CDR2 YFSETQ, per germline. Unmatched junction bases numbered 11, after V lost 2 bases and J lost 1 base. The CDR3 is 18 residues long. CDR3 sequence (DNA): TGCGCCAGCAGCTTCATGGGACAGGGAGGGTTTGGCACAGATACGCAGTATTTT. The encoded protein is CASSFMGQGGFGTDTQYF.

There are many counts of this clonotype. V gene TRBV2 combines with J gene TRBJ2-3; TRBD2 might be the D (5 bases). This CDR3 region has 15 residues. Germline values: CDR1 SNHLY, CDR2 FYNNEI. With 3 bases removed from V and 2 bases from J, the gap between germline ends came to 12 bases. This CDR3 is CASSDVGGYTDTQYF. The CDR3, as DNA: TGTGCCAGCAGTGACGTGGGCGGGTACACAGATACGCAGTATTTT.

This clonotype was seen repeatedly, ten times or more. J is TRBJ1-6 and V is TRBV9, with D hard to call. V was clipped by 0 bases and J by 9 bases, with 10 bases between them. Germline V gene lookup returns CDR1 SGDLS and CDR2 YYNGEE. CDR3 length equals 14 residues. In DNA form, the CDR3 reads TGTGCCAGCAGCGTAGGGGGTCGAGGTTCACCCCTCCACTTT. It encodes CASSVGGRGSPLHF.

This clonotype was counted ten times or more. This chain joins TRBV11-3 and TRBJ1-1; D might be TRBD1 (5 bases). The V end lost 2 bases, the J end lost 1 base, and 8 bases lay between the germline ends. Per the germline V gene, CDR1 is SGHNT and CDR2 is YENEEA. The CDR3 length is 14 residues. This chain's CDR3 is CASSLTGANTEAFF. The CDR3 DNA is TGTGCCAGCAGCTTAACAGGAGCGAACACTGAAGCTTTCTTT.

This clonotype has ten or more counts. The CDR3 nucleotides read TGTGCCAGCAGTTTTCAGGCTTGGGGGGGGAACTACGAGCAGTACTTC. Protein product: CASSFQAWGGNYEQYF. The chain carries TRBV28 and TRBJ2-7, with TRBD2 identical over 7 bases. Germline values: CDR1 MDHEN, CDR2 SYDVKM. The CDR3 runs 16 residues. Trimming removed 3 bases from V and 3 bases from J; junction bases left unmatched: 11.

This clonotype was seen ten or more times. The V and J genes are TRBV18 and TRBJ2-3, with a tentative D call TRBD1 (6 bases). This CDR3 has 15 amino acids. With 5 bases removed from V and 0 bases from J, the gap between germline ends came to 12 bases. Per germline, CDR1 KGHSH and CDR2 LQKENI. The CDR3 DNA reads TGTGCCAGCTCAGCCGGGACAACTAGCACAGATACGCAGTATTTT. Encoded protein: CASSAGTTSTDTQYF.

Ten or more counts support this clonotype. The V call is TRBV7-8, the J call TRBJ1-5, with D unclear. V was shortened by 1 base and J by 1 base, with 5 bases between the two germline ends. CDR3 length equals 14 residues. The germline V gene has CDR1 SGHVS and CDR2 FQNEAQ. The CDR3 region is CASSLVSSNQPQHF. The CDR3 nucleotides are TGTGCCAGCAGCTTAGTCAGCAGCAATCAGCCCCAGCATTTT.

This clonotype has at least ten counts. The gene calls are TRBV20-1 and TRBJ1-1, with TRBD1 identical over 7 bases. Germline values: CDR1 DFQATT, CDR2 SNEGSKA (reference sequence). This CDR3 contains 14 residues. Trimming took 3 bases from V and 1 from J; bases not matched to a gene: 5. In DNA form, the CDR3 reads TGCAGTGCTAGGGACAGGACGAGGAACACTGAAGCTTTCTTT. It translates to CSARDRTRNTEAFF.

This clonotype appeared many times. V usage is TRBV27 and J usage is TRBJ2-7; a weak D match, TRBD2 (7 bases). The CDR3 totals 21 residues. The germline CDR1 and CDR2 sequences are MNHEY and SMNVEV (reference sequence). Trimming removed 6 bases at V and 7 bases at J, with 40 bases between. The CDR3 coding sequence is TGTGCCAGCAGGGAGGGGGGGGCATTCTTTCCCCCCCTACAGCCCAGACAGGAGCAGTACTTC. Protein sequence: CASREGGAFFPPLQPRQEQYF.

Many counts were recorded for this clonotype. The genes are TRBV6-1 and TRBJ2-7, with D perhaps being TRBD1 or TRBD2 (5 bases each). Germline V lookup: CDR1 MNHNS, CDR2 SASEGT. This CDR3 spans 15 amino acids. V lost 6 bases to trimming and J lost 4 bases, with 19 bases between them. The CDR3 nucleotides are TGTGCCAGCAGCCTGCACAAGGGACCCGATTACGAGCAGTACTTC. It translates to CASSLHKGPDYEQYF.

This clonotype was found a few times. This may stem from a read error, because a much larger clone lies one nucleotide away. The genes are TRBV28 and TRBJ1-1, with TRBD1 identical over 7 bases. Per germline, CDR1 MDHEN and CDR2 SYDVKM. Trimming took 2 bases from V and 10 from J; bases not matched to a gene: 10. CDR3 length equals 14 residues. CDR3 region: CASSLTGDNPGAFF. DNA of the CDR3: TGTGCCAGCAGTTTAACAGGGGATAATCCTGGAGCTTTCTTT.